One and the same sample provided the 24 T cell receptor beta chains below, sequenced in a study of spatial heterogeneity in lung cancer. TCRdb used MiXCR to reprocess the 5' RACE reads, holding one entry per CDR3 protein. This sample has 7,000 to 8,500 distinct CDR3 sequences; around 9.7% occur once, and the top ten carry roughly a quarter. Time point: sample taken at primary tumor resection. Source: normal lung tissue next to the tumor, taken at surgery. These receptors were obtained from a male donor with early-stage non-small cell lung cancer.

This clonotype is medium-sized by share. The rearrangement links TRBV20-1 to TRBJ1-1, with TRBD1 matching over 8 bases. CDR1 is DFQATT and CDR2 is SNEGSKA in the germline V gene (reference sequence). The junction had 8 bases not matched to a gene; V was cut back by 4 bases and J by 1 base. The CDR3 totals 15 residues. CDR3: CSATHPGTGNTEAFF. Written as DNA, the CDR3 is TGCAGTGCTACACACCCAGGGACAGGGAACACTGAAGCTTTCTTT.

This clonotype was detected ten times or more. The chain links TRBV20-1 to TRBJ2-3; no clear D. The CDR3 contains 13 residues. Germline loops: CDR1 DFQATT, CDR2 SNEGSKA (reference sequence). Trimming took off 6 bases at V and 0 bases at J, with 10 bases between the two ends. Here the CDR3 DNA reads TGCAGTGCGTCCCTAACTAGCACAGATACGCAGTATTTT. Protein sequence: CSASLTSTDTQYF.

Judged by abundance, this clonotype is large. The V gene is TRBV7-2, the J gene TRBJ2-7, with 8 nucleotides matching TRBD1. The CDR3 length is 15 residues. V dropped 5 bases and J dropped 2; count of bases not matched to a gene: 8. Germline CDR1 SGHTA, CDR2 FQGNSA. The CDR3 region is CASSLVGQGTYEQYF. CDR3 bases: TGTGCCAGCAGCCTAGTAGGACAGGGCACCTACGAGCAGTACTTC. Based on the CDR3 plus reference TRBV7-2 and TRBJ2-7, the full variable domain is GAGVSQSPSNKVTEKGKDVELRCDPISGHTALYWYRQSLGQGLEFLIYFQGNSAPDKSGLPSDRFSAERTGGSVSTLTIQRTQQEDSAVYLCASSLVGQGTYEQYFGPGTRLTVT.

The chain links TRBV28 to TRBJ1-5, with 8 bases aligning to TRBD1. The CDR3 runs to 14 residues. Germline lookup yields CDR1 MDHEN and CDR2 SYDVKM. Unmatched junction bases numbered 6, after V lost 5 bases and J lost 6 bases. This chain's CDR3 is CASSLDRAGQPQHF. DNA for the CDR3: TGTGCCAGCAGTCTGGACAGGGCGGGTCAGCCCCAGCATTTT.

By share of the sample, this clonotype is medium-sized (0.01 to 0.1%). The gene calls are TRBV10-1 and TRBJ2-5, with D possibly matching TRBD2 (6 bases). The CDR3 spans 14 residues. Germline CDR1 reads WNHNN; CDR2 reads SYGVQD (reference sequence). V was clipped by 4 bases and J by 5 bases, with 14 bases between them. The CDR3 DNA reads as TGCGCCAGCAGTGCATCCGGACTAAGTGAGACCCAGTACTTC. Protein sequence: CASSASGLSETQYF.

There are many counts of this clonotype. The chain uses TRBV29-1 and TRBJ1-1; possible D gene TRBD1, 6 bases. The germline CDR1 and CDR2 sequences are SQVTM and ANQGSEA. Trimming shortened V by 0 bases and J by 5 bases, and 13 bases separated the two germline ends. The CDR3 runs 14 residues. The CDR3 DNA reads as TGCAGCGTTGAAGAGGGGGGCCAAGGGACTGAAGCTTTCTTT. This codes for CSVEEGGQGTEAFF.

This clonotype has ten or more counts. This chain joins TRBV10-3 and TRBJ2-3; D uncertain. CDR3 length equals 14 residues. CDR1 and CDR2 (germline): ENHRY, SYGVKD. The V and J ends lost 3 bases and 2 bases respectively, with 9 bases between them. CDR3 DNA sequence: TGTGCCATCAGTGATTCTGACCACACAGATACGCAGTATTTT. Protein sequence: CAISDSDHTDTQYF.

In its sample, this clonotype ranks as medium-sized. The rearrangement joins TRBV20-1 to TRBJ1-2; D is ambiguous. CDR3 length: 13 residues. V was pared by 1 base and J by 3 bases, with 9 bases between. Germline V CDR1 and CDR2: DFQATT, SNEGSKA (reference sequence). The CDR3 DNA follows: TGCAGTGCTAGAGCACGGGTTTACTATGGCTACACCTTC. Encoded protein: CSARARVYYGYTF.

This clonotype appeared many times. The chain employs TRBV7-8 and TRBJ2-5; no firm D call. Germline CDR1 reads SGHVS; CDR2 reads FQNEAQ. V lost 1 base, J lost 2 bases, and 11 bases lay in between. The length of the CDR3 is 15 residues. In DNA form, the CDR3 reads TGTGCCAGCAGCTTAGTGGCCCTGACTCAAGAGACCCAGTACTTC. It is translated as CASSLVALTQETQYF.

Relative to its sample, this clonotype is medium-sized (0.01 to 0.1%). CDR3 coding DNA: TGTGCCAGCAGCTCGGGACAGGGGACCTACAATGAGCAGTTCTTC. Translated: CASSSGQGTYNEQFF. The chain uses TRBV5-4 and TRBJ2-1, with TRBD1 identical over 10 bases. Per the germline V gene, CDR1 is SGHNT and CDR2 is YYREEE (reference sequence). The V segment lost 3 bases and the J segment 2 bases; nucleotides outside the gene matches: 2. The CDR3 length is 15 residues. Supplemented by reference TRBV5-4 and TRBJ2-1, the full variable domain reads ETGVTQSPTHLIKTRGQQVTLRCSSQSGHNTVSWYQQALGQGPQFIFQYYREEENGRGNFPPRFSGLQFPNYSSELNVNALELDDSALYLCASSSGQGTYNEQFFGPGTRLTVL.

This clonotype was recorded at least ten times. The CDR3 DNA follows: TGTGCCAGCAGCTCCAAGTTAGCTCTTAACTACGAGCAGTACTTC. Its translation: CASSSKLALNYEQYF. The chain employs TRBV5-6 and TRBJ2-7; D unclear. Germline assignment: CDR1 SGHDT and CDR2 YYEEEE. CDR3 length: 15 residues. Trimming took off 3 bases at V and 3 bases at J, with 16 bases between the two ends.

This clonotype was observed a handful of times. The chain couples TRBV27 to TRBJ1-6; D unresolved. Germline assignment: CDR1 MNHEY and CDR2 SMNVEV (reference sequence). The CDR3 extends over 15 amino acids. Between the trimmed V and J ends, which lost 5 bases and 7 bases, there was a span of 15 bases. The CDR3 region has the DNA TGTGCCAGCAGTCAACTTAGGACGTCCAATTCACCCCTCCACTTT. Its protein is CASSQLRTSNSPLHF.

This clonotype was seen at least ten times. The V and J genes are TRBV11-1 and TRBJ1-6, with 7 nucleotides matching TRBD1. V was pared by 8 bases and J by 9 bases, with 7 bases of the junction left unmatched. Germline-derived CDR1 and CDR2 are SGHAT and FQDESV (reference sequence). This CDR3 contains 13 residues. As DNA, the CDR3 is TGTGCCAGCCAAACAGGGGTAGGTTCACCCCTCCACTTT. Protein product: CASQTGVGSPLHF.

By sample share, this clonotype is medium-sized. The V gene is TRBV7-2, the J gene TRBJ1-1, with D unclear. Per the germline V gene, CDR1 is SGHTA and CDR2 is FQGNSA. The CDR3 length is 13 residues. The V and J ends lost 1 base and 1 base respectively, with 4 bases between them. In nucleotides, the CDR3 is TGTGCCAGCAGCTTAGTGGAGAACACTGAAGCTTTCTTT. Translating it yields CASSLVENTEAFF.

This clonotype is medium-sized (0.01 to 0.1%). This chain joins TRBV29-1 and TRBJ1-5; tentatively, D is TRBD1 (6 bases). The V end lost 7 bases, the J end lost 5 bases, and 12 bases lay between the germline ends. Germline values: CDR1 SQVTM, CDR2 ANQGSEA. The CDR3 is 12 residues long. CDR3 sequence (DNA): TGCAGCGCAGGGGCGAGGGATCAGCCCCAGCATTTT. Protein product: CSAGARDQPQHF.

This clonotype was counted at least ten times. This rearrangement joins TRBV6-2 or TRBV6-3 to TRBJ1-5, with TRBD1 as a possible D gene (5 bases). V was shortened by 9 bases and J by 15 bases, with 15 bases between the two germline ends. Germline loops: CDR1 MNHEY, CDR2 SVGEGT. The CDR3 is 10 amino acids. CDR3 protein: CASGTRGLHF. CDR3 sequence (DNA): TGTGCCAGTGGGACCCGCGGTTTGCATTTT.

This clonotype was seen ten or more times. This rearrangement joins TRBV5-1 to TRBJ2-1, with D unresolved. In germline, CDR1 is SGHRS, CDR2 YFSETQ. Trimming removed 1 base from V and 9 bases from J, with 11 bases in between. The CDR3 is made up of 13 amino acids. The CDR3 region has the DNA TGCGCCAGCAGCTTGAATCTAGACCGTGAGCAGTTCTTC. Encoded protein: CASSLNLDREQFF.

This clonotype was seen ten or more times. The chain employs TRBV6-2 or TRBV6-3 and TRBJ1-5, with D uncertain. Trimming shortened V by 2 bases and J by 4 bases, and 6 bases separated the two germline ends. CDR3 length: 13 residues. Germline assignment: CDR1 MNHEY and CDR2 SVGEGT. CDR3 protein: CASSYGQNQPQHF. The CDR3 region has the DNA TGTGCCAGCAGTTACGGCCAGAATCAGCCCCAGCATTTT.

This clonotype counts as medium-sized. The chain combines TRBV27 with TRBJ2-2; perhaps TRBD2 as D (5 bases). Germline CDR1 and CDR2: MNHEY and SMNVEV (reference sequence). This CDR3 region has 17 residues. Trimming removed 7 bases from V and 1 base from J, with 19 bases in between. CDR3: CASTKSGLAVNTGELFF. The CDR3 DNA reads TGTGCCAGCACCAAATCGGGATTGGCGGTGAACACCGGGGAGCTGTTTTTT.

This clonotype is judged medium-sized. The chain is built from TRBV11-2 and TRBJ2-3; TRBD2 agrees at 10 bases. The length of the CDR3 is 16 residues. Losses at the gene ends were 0 bases for V and 2 bases for J; bases not matched to a gene: 2. From germline, CDR1 is SGHAT and CDR2 FQNNGV. CDR3 sequence reads: CASSLELAGLTDTQYF. The CDR3 DNA follows: TGTGCCAGCAGCTTAGAACTAGCGGGACTCACAGATACGCAGTATTTT.

There are many counts of this clonotype. The CDR3 sequence is CSARAPGGARADTQYF. The CDR3 nucleotides are TGCAGTGCTAGAGCTCCGGGGGGCGCAAGGGCAGATACGCAGTATTTT. This chain links TRBV20-1 with TRBJ2-3; possibly TRBD2 for D (7 bases). Per germline, CDR1 DFQATT and CDR2 SNEGSKA (reference sequence). The CDR3 totals 16 residues. The V end lost 1 base, the J end lost 4 bases, and 18 bases lay between the germline ends.

This clonotype was found many times. The chain employs TRBV12-3 or TRBV12-4 and TRBJ1-4; D gene ambiguous. V was cut by 6 bases and J by 14 bases, with 19 bases left in between. The CDR3 is 13 residues long. CDR3 in DNA: TGTGCCAGCAGCAAGGACGATATCTCGGGGCTGTTTTTT. Residues: CASSKDDISGLFF.

The rearrangement joins TRBV18 to TRBJ2-2, with a possible D match to TRBD1 (5 bases). The CDR3 is 13 residues long. The V gene's germline CDR1 is KGHSH and CDR2 LQKENI. V was pared by 6 bases and J by 4 bases, with 9 bases between. The chain's CDR3 is CASSGQSTGELFF. CDR3 nucleotide sequence: TGTGCCAGCTCCGGACAATCCACCGGGGAGCTGTTTTTT.

The rearrangement links TRBV24-1 to TRBJ1-2; perhaps TRBD1 as D (5 bases). Germline loops: CDR1 KGHDR, CDR2 SFDVKD. The CDR3 length is 14 residues. The V end was cut by 4 bases, the J end by 8 bases, with 16 bases between. In DNA form, the CDR3 reads TGTGCCACCAGTGAAGCCAACAGGAAGGAGGGCTACACCTTC. Translating gives CATSEANRKEGYTF.